This T cell receptor beta chain was recovered during a study of blood T cell repertoires in COVID-19. Study at large: Sites across the United States, Italy and Spain contributed samples from acute and convalescent COVID-19.

Authors' data handling: Amplification from reference gene primers served as the basis for estimated nucleated cell counts. TCRdb's copy holds only in-frame clones and misses some; the assay was immunoSEQ multiplex PCR. V and J calls and clone size are copied from that table; D and trimming were computed from the DNA. The data contain about 230,000 clones, around 84% of them singletons. The Seattle patients, enrolled during active infection, were followed longitudinally. CDR1 and CDR2 from the germline V gene are SGDLS and YYNGEE. The CDR3 is 14 amino acids. V lost 4 bases to trimming and J lost 6 bases, with 14 bases between them.

The TCR comes from a man aged 50 to 60 with COVID-19, enrolled during active disease. Sequenced: peripheral blood. J is TRBJ1-5 and V is TRBV9; D is perhaps TRBD1 (5 bases). CDR3 in DNA: TGTGCCAGCAGCCTCAGTTGGGGCGGTCAGCCCCAGCATTTT. This sequence encodes CASSLSWGGQPQHF.